In this sample, the clone carrying this T cell receptor beta chain turned up a few times. This entry comes from a study of blood T cells in healthy people across ages. PCR was performed a second time for roughly 7 to 12 cycles using a sample-barcoded 5' primer and a J-beta primer mix. One entry per CDR3 protein results from TCRdb running MiXCR on the 5' RACE reads. The sample includes 700,000 to 850,000 distinct CDR3 sequences, approximately 55% of them seen just once. Germline values: CDR1 ENHRY, CDR2 SYGVKD. Trimming at V came to 4 bases and at J to 3 bases, leaving 4 bases not matched to a gene. The CDR3 contains 14 residues.

This TCR was sampled from a man aged 80 or over in good health. Sequencing used blood. The rearrangement joins TRBV10-3 to TRBJ2-7, with TRBD1 identical over 9 bases. The CDR3 here is CAISVGGQGYEQYF. CDR3 bases: TGTGCCATCAGTGTGGGGGGACAGGGCTACGAGCAGTACTTC.